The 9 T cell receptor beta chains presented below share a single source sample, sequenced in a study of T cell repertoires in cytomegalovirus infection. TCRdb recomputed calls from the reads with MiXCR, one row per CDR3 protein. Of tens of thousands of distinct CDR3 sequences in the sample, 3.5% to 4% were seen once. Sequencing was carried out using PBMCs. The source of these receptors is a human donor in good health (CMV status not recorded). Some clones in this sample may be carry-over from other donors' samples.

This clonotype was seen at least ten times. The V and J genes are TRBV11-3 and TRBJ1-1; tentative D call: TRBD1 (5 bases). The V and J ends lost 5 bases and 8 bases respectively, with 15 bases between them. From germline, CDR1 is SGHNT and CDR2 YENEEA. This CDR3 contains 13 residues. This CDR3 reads CASSRYGAGEAFF. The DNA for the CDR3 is TGTGCCAGCAGCCGATATGGGGCGGGGGAAGCTTTCTTT.

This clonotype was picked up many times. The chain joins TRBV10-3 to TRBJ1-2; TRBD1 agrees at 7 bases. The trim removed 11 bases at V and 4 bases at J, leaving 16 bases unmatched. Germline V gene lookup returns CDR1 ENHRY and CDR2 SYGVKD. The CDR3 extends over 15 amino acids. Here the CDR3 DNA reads TGTGCCTCGACCCCCGGGACAGATACGGTCTATGGCTACACCTTC. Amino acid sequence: CASTPGTDTVYGYTF.

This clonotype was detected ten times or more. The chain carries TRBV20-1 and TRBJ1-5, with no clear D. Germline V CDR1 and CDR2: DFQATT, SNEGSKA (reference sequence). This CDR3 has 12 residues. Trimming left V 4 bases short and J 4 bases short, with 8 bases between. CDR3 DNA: TGCAGTGCTATGGACGGAAATCAGCCCCAGCATTTT. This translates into CSAMDGNQPQHF.

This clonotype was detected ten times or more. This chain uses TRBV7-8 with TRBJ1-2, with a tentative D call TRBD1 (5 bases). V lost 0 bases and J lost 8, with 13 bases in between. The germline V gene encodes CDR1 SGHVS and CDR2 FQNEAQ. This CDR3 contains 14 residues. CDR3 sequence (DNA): TGTGCCAGCAGCTTAGCGGCAGGGAAAAGCGGCTACACCTTC. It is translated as CASSLAAGKSGYTF.

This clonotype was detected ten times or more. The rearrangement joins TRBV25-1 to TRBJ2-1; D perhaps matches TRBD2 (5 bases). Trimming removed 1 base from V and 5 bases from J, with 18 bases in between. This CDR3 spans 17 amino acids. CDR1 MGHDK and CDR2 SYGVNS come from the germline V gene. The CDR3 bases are TGTGCCAGCAGTGAATTTCCTAGCACAGAGGAAGACAATGAGCAGTTCTTC. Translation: CASSEFPSTEEDNEQFF.

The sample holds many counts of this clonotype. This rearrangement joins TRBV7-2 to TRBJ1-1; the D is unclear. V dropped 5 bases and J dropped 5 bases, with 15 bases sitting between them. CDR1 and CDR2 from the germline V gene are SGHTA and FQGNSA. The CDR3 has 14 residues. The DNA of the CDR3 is TGTGCCAGCAGCCTTTTCGGGAGGATAACTGAAGCTTTCTTT. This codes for CASSLFGRITEAFF.

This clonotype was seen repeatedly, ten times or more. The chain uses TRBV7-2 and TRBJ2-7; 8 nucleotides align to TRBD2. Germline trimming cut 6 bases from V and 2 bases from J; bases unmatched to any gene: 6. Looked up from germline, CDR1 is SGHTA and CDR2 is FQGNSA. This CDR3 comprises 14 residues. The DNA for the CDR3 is TGTGCCAGCAGGGCAACTAGCGGTACCTACGAGCAGTACTTC. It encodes CASRATSGTYEQYF.

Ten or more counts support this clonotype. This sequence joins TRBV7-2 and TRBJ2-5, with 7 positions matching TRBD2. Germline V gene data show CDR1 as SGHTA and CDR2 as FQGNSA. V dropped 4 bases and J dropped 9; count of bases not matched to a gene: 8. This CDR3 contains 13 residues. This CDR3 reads CASSSSGRGSQYF. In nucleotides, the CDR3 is TGTGCCAGCAGCTCTAGCGGCCGTGGGTCCCAGTACTTC.

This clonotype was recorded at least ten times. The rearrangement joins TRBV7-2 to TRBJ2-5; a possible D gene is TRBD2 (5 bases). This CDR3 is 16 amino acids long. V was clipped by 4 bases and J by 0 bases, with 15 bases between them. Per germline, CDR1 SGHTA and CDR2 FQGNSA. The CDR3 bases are TGTGCCAGCAGCTCCAACCGCGGACTCGACCAAGAGACCCAGTACTTC. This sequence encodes CASSSNRGLDQETQYF.